This T cell receptor beta chain was sequenced in a study of cytomegalovirus exposure and HLA in healthy donors. Study-wide context: Some 200 million T cells yielded 90 million to 130 million unique TCR beta sequences in earlier analysis.

Germline CDR1 is WNHNN and CDR2 is SYGVQD (reference sequence). Losses at the gene ends were 9 bases for V and 11 bases for J; bases not matched to a gene: 11. The CDR3 contains 12 residues. Study conclusions and caveats: Certain indistinguishable V segments, among them TRBV6-2 and TRBV6-3, were excluded. Presence/absence analyses assumed roughly uniform sequencing depth across donors.

In its sample, this clone was seen a few times. As yet, its antigen is unknown. This PCR relied on a set of 60 Vbeta primers and 13 Jbeta primers. Measured with immunoSEQ multiplex PCR; TCRdb has only the in-frame clones, and not every one. The data hold tens of thousands of clones, with more than 70% observed a single time. The chain joins TRBV10-1 to TRBJ1-1; 8 bases are shared with TRBD1. The receptor comes from a woman aged 40 to 50 in good health and CMV-seropositive. Material: PBMCs. The CDR3: CARGGTGQIAFF. CDR3 DNA: TGCGCCAGAGGGGGGACAGGACAAATCGCTTTCTTT.